Listed below are T cell receptor beta chains from one sample, sequenced in a study of CD8+ T cells in alopecia areata. Profiled with immunoSEQ multiplex PCR; TCRdb holds only in-frame clones, not every one. The repertoire consists of hundreds of thousands of clones, with around 67% occurring once and the leading ten covering under 1.5%. The input for sequencing was CD4+ T cells sorted from blood, taken at week 0. Receptor source: a human donor with alopecia areata. The CDR3 runs from the conserved cysteine through the conserved F or W. The D gene is left open where the match is weak. Some rows have no size entry. The others give once, few or many, or a class for an expanded clone.

V gene,D gene,clone size,J gene,CDR3 protein,CDR3 DNA
TRBV27,-,few,TRBJ2-7,CASSGDTTGYEQYF,TGTGCCAGCAGTGGGGACACTACAGGGTACGAGCAGTACTTC
TRBV23-1,-,few,TRBJ2-2,CASTQGTLNTGELFF,TGCGCCAGCACCCAGGGGACACTGAACACCGGGGAGCTGTTTTTT
TRBV30,-,-,TRBJ1-2,CAWSASEYGYTF,TGTGCCTGGAGTGCTTCGGAATATGGCTACACCTTC
TRBV27,-,-,TRBJ2-5,CASSLWRETQYF,TGTGCCAGCAGTTTATGGCGGGAGACCCAGTACTTC
TRBV4-1,-,-,TRBJ2-7,CASSQPGQSYEQYF,TGCGCCAGCAGCCAACCAGGACAGTCCTACGAGCAGTACTTC
TRBV7-2,-,-,TRBJ1-2,CASTESIGYSGYTF,TGTGCCAGCACCGAATCGATCGGTTATTCGGGCTACACCTTC
TRBV4-1,-,few,TRBJ1-1,CASSQVGKGAFF,TGCGCCAGCAGCCAAGTCGGCAAGGGAGCTTTCTTT
TRBV7-2,-,few,TRBJ1-5,CASSLVHNQPQHF,TGTGCCAGCAGCTTAGTCCACAATCAGCCCCAGCATTTT
TRBV6-5,-,-,TRBJ1-2,CASSYGNRYDFGYTF,TGTGCCAGCAGTTACGGGAACCGCTATGACTTTGGCTACACCTTC
TRBV9,-,once,TRBJ2-3,CASSVGLDTQYF,TGTGCCAGCAGCGTGGGGCTAGATACGCAGTATTTT
TRBV27,TRBD1,-,TRBJ1-1,CASRANRGTEAFF,TGTGCCAGCAGGGCAAACAGGGGCACTGAAGCTTTCTTT
TRBV23-1,-,-,TRBJ2-1,CASREGKQDEQFF,TGCGCCAGCCGAGAGGGCAAGCAGGATGAGCAGTTCTTC
TRBV30,TRBD1,-,TRBJ1-1,CAWSTQGAAFF,TGTGCCTGGAGTACACAGGGGGCAGCTTTCTTT
TRBV2,TRBD1,-,TRBJ1-5,CASSGTGERQPQHF,TGTGCCAGCAGTGGTACAGGGGAGCGTCAGCCCCAGCATTTT
TRBV6-5,-,once,TRBJ1-1,CASSHDNGAREAFF,TGTGCCAGCAGTCACGACAACGGCGCCAGAGAAGCTTTCTTT
TRBV5-1,-,-,TRBJ2-7,CASSPSTGFLEQYF,TGCGCCAGCAGCCCATCAACAGGGTTTCTCGAGCAGTACTTC
TRBV2,TRBD1,-,TRBJ2-7,CASRADRVTYEQYF,TGTGCCAGCAGGGCGGACAGGGTAACCTACGAGCAGTACTTC
TRBV5-1,-,-,TRBJ2-7,CASSPTTTFPIYEQYF,TGCGCCAGCAGCCCCACAACAACCTTCCCCATCTACGAGCAGTACTTC
TRBV6-5,-,-,TRBJ1-1,CASSPGFRGTEAFF,TGTGCCAGCAGTCCAGGATTCCGGGGCACTGAAGCTTTCTTT
TRBV11-1,-,-,TRBJ2-1,CASSLVTVYNEQFF,TGTGCCAGCAGCTTAGTGACAGTATACAATGAGCAGTTCTTC
TRBV7-2,TRBD2,-,TRBJ2-7,CASSPVTGGDYEQYF,TGTGCCAGCAGCCCCGTGACGGGGGGTGACTACGAGCAGTACTTC
TRBV29-1,TRBD1,-,TRBJ1-2,CSGLDRAGYTF,TGCAGCGGGCTGGACAGGGCTGGCTACACCTTC